Below, 16 T cell receptor beta chains from the same sample are listed, as sequenced in a study of cytomegalovirus exposure and HLA in healthy donors. Primers for the PCR totalled 60 Vbeta and 13 Jbeta. The assay was immunoSEQ multiplex PCR, and TCRdb's table has in-frame clones only and misses some. The sample consists of about 140,000 clones, roughly four fifths of them appearing once. The sequenced sample consisted of PBMCs. The receptors shown here come from a man younger than 40 in good health and CMV-seropositive.

This rearrangement joins TRBV15 to TRBJ1-2; TRBD1 is a possible D gene (6 bases). There are 14 residues in the CDR3. Germline CDR1 is LNHNV and CDR2 is YYDKDF (reference sequence). Trimming pared 3 bases from V and 2 bases from J, leaving 10 bases between. As DNA, the CDR3 is TGTGCCACCAGCAGCGAGGACAGCAACTATGGCTACACCTTC. Encoded protein: CATSSEDSNYGYTF.

Here the CDR3 DNA reads TGTGCCAGTAGTGGGACAGGGGCGGTCTACGAGCAGTACTTC. It encodes CASSGTGAVYEQYF. This chain connects TRBV19 to TRBJ2-7; TRBD1 matches at 10 bases. The CDR3 is made up of 14 amino acids. Germline values: CDR1 LNHDA, CDR2 SQIVND (reference sequence). With V trimmed by 5 bases and J by 3 bases, 4 bases remained unmatched.

The chain recombines TRBV29-1 with TRBJ1-5; 7 nucleotides line up with TRBD1. V lost 6 bases and J lost 4; bases outside the gene matches: 6. Germline CDR1 reads SQVTM; CDR2 reads ANQGSEA. The CDR3 runs 13 residues. This chain's CDR3 is CSVAGTDNQPQHF. For the CDR3, the DNA is TGCAGCGTCGCCGGGACAGATAATCAGCCCCAGCATTTT.

V usage is TRBV28 and J usage is TRBJ1-4, with 7 bases aligning to TRBD1. Germline lookup yields CDR1 MDHEN and CDR2 SYDVKM. The trim removed 5 bases at V and 5 bases at J, leaving 5 bases unmatched. The CDR3 length is 14 residues. In nucleotides, the CDR3 is TGTGCCAGCAGTGCGGGACAGCAGAATGAAAAACTGTTTTTT. The encoded protein is CASSAGQQNEKLFF.

The chain employs TRBV5-5 and TRBJ2-7; 7 bases align to TRBD2. Germline V gene lookup returns CDR1 SGHKS and CDR2 YYEKEE (reference sequence). This CDR3 has 14 residues. The V gene end was trimmed by 3 bases and the J gene end by 2 bases; junction bases not matched to a gene: 5. CDR3: CASSYPGGTYEQYF. The DNA of the CDR3 is TGTGCCAGCAGCTACCCCGGGGGGACCTACGAGCAGTACTTC.

There are many counts of this clone. This sequence joins TRBV6-6 and TRBJ2-5; a weak D match, TRBD2 (5 bases). CDR3 length: 13 amino acids. Per germline, CDR1 MNHNY and CDR2 SVGAGI (reference sequence). V dropped 6 bases and J dropped 1 base, with 9 bases sitting between them. DNA of the CDR3: TGTGCCAGCAGACGGGGTCCCCAAGAGACCCAGTACTTC. Encoded protein: CASRRGPQETQYF.

The CDR3 DNA is TGTGCCAGCAGCTCGGGAAACACCATATATTTT. Translated: CASSSGNTIYF. The genes are TRBV5-4 and TRBJ1-3; D is unresolved. Per the germline V gene, CDR1 is SGHNT and CDR2 is YYREEE (reference sequence). Trimming pared 3 bases from V and 4 bases from J, leaving 2 bases between. The CDR3 is made up of 11 amino acids.

This sequence joins TRBV2 and TRBJ1-5; D might be TRBD1 (6 bases). The CDR3 runs 15 residues. In germline, CDR1 is SNHLY, CDR2 FYNNEI. V was clipped by 3 bases and J by 0 bases, with 9 bases between them. CDR3 protein: CASSDTGYSNQPQHF. The CDR3 DNA is TGTGCCAGCAGTGATACAGGGTATAGCAATCAGCCCCAGCATTTT.

This chain links TRBV4-2 with TRBJ2-6; 11 bases align to TRBD2. CDR3 length equals 20 residues. Unmatched junction bases numbered 11, after V lost 0 bases and J lost 4 bases. Germline V CDR1 and CDR2: LGHNA, YNFKEQ. The CDR3 here is CASSQDSGRATPAGANVLTF. DNA for the CDR3: TGTGCCAGCAGCCAAGATAGCGGGAGGGCCACGCCTGCCGGGGCCAACGTCCTGACTTTC.

The rearrangement uses TRBV19 and TRBJ1-2; D not resolved. The CDR3 runs 15 residues. Trimming shortened V by 5 bases and J by 0 bases, and 13 bases separated the two germline ends. CDR1 and CDR2 (germline): LNHDA, SQIVND (reference sequence). The CDR3 sequence: CASSLPGSANYGYTF. CDR3 nucleotide sequence: TGTGCCAGTAGTCTCCCGGGATCCGCTAACTATGGCTACACCTTC.

This chain links TRBV11-2 with TRBJ1-4; unclear D gene. V gave up 2 bases and J gave up 8 bases, with 9 bases separating them. The CDR3 is 13 residues long. Per germline, CDR1 SGHAT and CDR2 FQNNGV. The CDR3 coding sequence is TGTGCCAGCAGCTTATTAACCGCGGAAAAACTGTTTTTT. Translated: CASSLLTAEKLFF.

The chain employs TRBV15 and TRBJ1-5; tentative D call: TRBD1 (6 bases). The CDR3 has 16 amino acids. Germline V gene lookup returns CDR1 LNHNV and CDR2 YYDKDF (reference sequence). The ends were cut back, 3 bases at V and 0 bases at J, with 12 bases in the middle. CDR3 bases: TGTGCCACCAGCAGTGCCGGGACACTTAGCAATCAGCCCCAGCATTTT. Translation: CATSSAGTLSNQPQHF.

The J gene is TRBJ2-7, the V gene TRBV19, with 9 bases matching TRBD2. Germline CDR1 and CDR2: LNHDA and SQIVND (reference sequence). The CDR3 is 15 amino acids. V dropped 3 bases and J dropped 1; count of bases not matched to a gene: 4. CDR3 nucleotides: TGTGCCAGTAGTATCCTGACTAGCGGTTCCTACGAGCAGTACTTC. Amino acid sequence: CASSILTSGSYEQYF.

This chain links TRBV28 with TRBJ2-2, with D tentatively TRBD2 (6 bases). The V and J ends lost 4 bases and 9 bases respectively, with 18 bases between them. The CDR3 totals 15 residues. Per germline, CDR1 MDHEN and CDR2 SYDVKM. CDR3 sequence (DNA): TGTGCCAGCAGTTCCACGACGCCTAGCGCCCGGGAGCTGTTTTTT. It codes for CASSSTTPSARELFF.

The chain couples TRBV4-1 to TRBJ2-3; 9 bases fit TRBD1. V lost 4 bases and J lost 7; bases outside the gene matches: 9. Germline values: CDR1 MGHRA, CDR2 YSYEKL. The CDR3 is 15 amino acids. CDR3 loop: CASSLSGQGEYTQYF. In DNA, the CDR3 is TGCGCCAGCAGCCTGTCGGGACAGGGAGAATATACGCAGTATTTT.

The chain joins TRBV6-1 to TRBJ2-5; D possibly corresponds to TRBD2 (7 bases). This CDR3 is built from 14 residues. The germline V and J ends were trimmed by 6 bases and 7 bases, with 18 bases remaining between them. CDR1 is MNHNS and CDR2 is SASEGT in the germline V gene. The CDR3 protein is CASRDTGGRGTQYF. CDR3 sequence (DNA): TGTGCCAGCAGGGACACGGGGGGCCGGGGGACCCAGTACTTC.